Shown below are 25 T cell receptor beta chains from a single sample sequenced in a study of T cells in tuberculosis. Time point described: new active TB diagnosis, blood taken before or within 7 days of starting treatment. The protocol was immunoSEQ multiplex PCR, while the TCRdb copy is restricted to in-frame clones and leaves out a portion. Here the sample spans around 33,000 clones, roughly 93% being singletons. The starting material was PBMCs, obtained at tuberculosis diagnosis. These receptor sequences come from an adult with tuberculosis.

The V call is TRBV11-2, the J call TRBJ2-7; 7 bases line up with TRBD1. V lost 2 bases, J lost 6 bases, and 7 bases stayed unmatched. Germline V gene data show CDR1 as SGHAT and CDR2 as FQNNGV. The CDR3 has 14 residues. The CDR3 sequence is CASSLTRQGIEQYF. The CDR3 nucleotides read TGTGCCAGCAGCTTAACTCGACAGGGCATCGAGCAGTACTTC. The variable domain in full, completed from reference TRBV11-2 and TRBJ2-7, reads EAGVAQSPRYKIIEKRQSVAFWCNPISGHATLYWYQQILGQGPKLLIQFQNNGVVDDSQLPKDRFSAERLKGVDSTLKIQPAKLEDSAVYLCASSLTRQGIEQYFGPGTRLTVT.

The CDR3 reads CASSSTSGGYNEQFF. The CDR3 DNA follows: TGTGCCAGCAGCTCGACTAGCGGGGGTTACAATGAGCAGTTCTTC. The gene calls are TRBV7-9 and TRBJ2-1; 12 bases match TRBD2. CDR1 is SEHNR and CDR2 is FQNEAQ in the germline V gene (reference sequence). The ends lost 4 bases at V and 4 bases at J; junction bases unmatched: 2. The CDR3 has 15 residues.

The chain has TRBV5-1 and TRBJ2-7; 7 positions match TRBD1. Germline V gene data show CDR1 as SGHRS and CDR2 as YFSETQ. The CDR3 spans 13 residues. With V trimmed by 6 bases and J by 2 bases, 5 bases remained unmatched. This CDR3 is CASTGTDTYEQYF. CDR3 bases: TGCGCCAGCACTGGGACAGACACCTACGAGCAGTACTTC. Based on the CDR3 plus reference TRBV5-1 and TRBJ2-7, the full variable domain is KAGVTQTPRYLIKTRGQQVTLSCSPISGHRSVSWYQQTPGQGLQFLFEYFSETQRNKGNFPGRFSGRQFSNSRSEMNVSTLELGDSALYLCASTGTDTYEQYFGPGTRLTVT.

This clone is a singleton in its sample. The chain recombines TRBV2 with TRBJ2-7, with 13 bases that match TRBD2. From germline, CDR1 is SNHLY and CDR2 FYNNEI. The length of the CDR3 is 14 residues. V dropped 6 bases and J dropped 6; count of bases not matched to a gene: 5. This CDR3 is CASRGLAGRGEQYF. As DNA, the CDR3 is TGTGCCAGCAGGGGACTAGCGGGAAGGGGCGAGCAGTACTTC.

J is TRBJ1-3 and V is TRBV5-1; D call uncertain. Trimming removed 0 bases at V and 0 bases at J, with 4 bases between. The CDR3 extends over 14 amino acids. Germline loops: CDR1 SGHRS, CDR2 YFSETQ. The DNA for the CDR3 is TGCGCCAGCAGCTTGGACGGCTCTGGAAACACCATATATTTT. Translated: CASSLDGSGNTIYF.

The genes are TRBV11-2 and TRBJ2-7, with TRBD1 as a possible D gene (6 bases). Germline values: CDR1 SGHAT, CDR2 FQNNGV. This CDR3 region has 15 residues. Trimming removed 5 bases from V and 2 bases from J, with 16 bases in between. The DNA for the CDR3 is TGTGCCAGCAGCCTATCCGACAGGAGTACCTACGAGCAGTACTTC. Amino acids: CASSLSDRSTYEQYF.

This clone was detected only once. The CDR3 DNA reads TGCGCCAGCAGCCCGGGAGCTTTCTACAATGAGCAGTTCTTC. It is translated as CASSPGAFYNEQFF. The J gene is TRBJ2-1, the V gene TRBV5-1, with D tentatively TRBD2 (6 bases). Deletions cut 4 bases from V and 3 bases from J, with 11 bases between. The CDR3 contains 14 residues. Germline CDR1 SGHRS, CDR2 YFSETQ.

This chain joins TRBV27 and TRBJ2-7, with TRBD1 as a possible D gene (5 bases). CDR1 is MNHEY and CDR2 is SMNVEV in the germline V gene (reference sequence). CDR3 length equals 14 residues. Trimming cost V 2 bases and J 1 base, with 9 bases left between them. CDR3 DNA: TGTGCCAGCAGTTTACGGCAGGGATCCTACGAGCAGTACTTC. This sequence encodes CASSLRQGSYEQYF.

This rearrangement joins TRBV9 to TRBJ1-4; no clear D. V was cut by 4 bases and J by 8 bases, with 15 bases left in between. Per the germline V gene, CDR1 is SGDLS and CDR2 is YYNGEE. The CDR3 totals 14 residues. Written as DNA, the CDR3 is TGTGCCAGCAGCCCCGGGTCCGGCGGGGAAAAACTGTTTTTT. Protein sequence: CASSPGSGGEKLFF.

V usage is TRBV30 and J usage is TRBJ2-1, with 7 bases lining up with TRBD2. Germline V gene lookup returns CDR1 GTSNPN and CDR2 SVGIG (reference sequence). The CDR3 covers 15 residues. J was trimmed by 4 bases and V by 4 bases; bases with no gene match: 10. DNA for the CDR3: TGTGCCTGGACCGCTTCGGGGGGTGGGTACAATGAGCAGTTCTTC. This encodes CAWTASGGGYNEQFF.

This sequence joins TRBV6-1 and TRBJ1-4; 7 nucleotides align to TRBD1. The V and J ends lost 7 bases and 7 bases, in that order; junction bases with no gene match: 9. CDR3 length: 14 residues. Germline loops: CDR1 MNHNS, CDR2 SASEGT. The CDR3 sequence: CASIKQGLGEKLFF. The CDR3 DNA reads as TGTGCCAGCATTAAACAGGGGTTGGGTGAAAAACTGTTTTTT.

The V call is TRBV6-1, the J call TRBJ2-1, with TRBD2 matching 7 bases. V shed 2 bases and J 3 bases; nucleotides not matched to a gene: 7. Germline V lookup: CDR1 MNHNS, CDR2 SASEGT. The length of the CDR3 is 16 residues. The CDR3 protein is CASSELVREYYNEQFF. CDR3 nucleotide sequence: TGTGCCAGCAGTGAATTAGTGCGGGAGTACTACAATGAGCAGTTCTTC.

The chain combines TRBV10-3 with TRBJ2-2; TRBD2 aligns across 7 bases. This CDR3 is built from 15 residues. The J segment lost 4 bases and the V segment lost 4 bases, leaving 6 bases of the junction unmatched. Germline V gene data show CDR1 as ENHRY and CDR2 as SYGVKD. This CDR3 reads CAISGEGRGTGELFF. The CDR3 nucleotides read TGTGCCATCAGTGGGGAGGGTAGGGGCACCGGGGAGCTGTTTTTT.

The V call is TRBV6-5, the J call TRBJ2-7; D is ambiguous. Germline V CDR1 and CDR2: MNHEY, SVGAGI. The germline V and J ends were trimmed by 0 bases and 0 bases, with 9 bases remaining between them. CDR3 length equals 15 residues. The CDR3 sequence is CASSYSWLLSYEQYF. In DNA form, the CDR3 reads TGTGCCAGCAGTTACTCGTGGCTCCTCTCCTACGAGCAGTACTTC.

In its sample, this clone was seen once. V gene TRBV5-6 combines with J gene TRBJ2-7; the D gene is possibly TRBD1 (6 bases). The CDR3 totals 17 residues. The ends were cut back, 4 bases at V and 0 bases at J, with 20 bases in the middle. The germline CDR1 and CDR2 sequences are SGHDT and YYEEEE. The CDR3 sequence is CASSGTNRVWSSYEQYF. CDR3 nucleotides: TGTGCCAGCAGCGGAACCAACAGGGTTTGGAGCTCCTACGAGCAGTACTTC.

As DNA, the CDR3 is TGTGCCAGCAGCGCACAGGGATTTGGAGTTGATGGCTACACCTTC. Its protein product is CASSAQGFGVDGYTF. The chain links TRBV11-2 to TRBJ1-2; D possibly corresponds to TRBD1 (6 bases). Trimming removed 5 bases at V and 6 bases at J, with 19 bases between. The CDR3 loop spans 15 amino acids. Germline V lookup: CDR1 SGHAT, CDR2 FQNNGV.

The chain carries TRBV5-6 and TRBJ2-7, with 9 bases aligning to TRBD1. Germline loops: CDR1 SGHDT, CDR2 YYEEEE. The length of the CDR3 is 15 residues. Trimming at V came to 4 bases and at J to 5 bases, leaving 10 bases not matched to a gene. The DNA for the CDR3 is TGTGCCAGCAGCCCGCCGGGACAGGGTCACAACGAGCAGTACTTC. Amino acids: CASSPPGQGHNEQYF.

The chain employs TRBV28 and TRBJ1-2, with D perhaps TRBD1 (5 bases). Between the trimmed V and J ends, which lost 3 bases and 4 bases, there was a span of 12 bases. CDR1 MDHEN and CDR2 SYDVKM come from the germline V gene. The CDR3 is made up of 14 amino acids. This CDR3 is CASSFTDNAYGYTF. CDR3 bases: TGTGCCAGCAGTTTCACGGACAACGCCTATGGCTACACCTTC.

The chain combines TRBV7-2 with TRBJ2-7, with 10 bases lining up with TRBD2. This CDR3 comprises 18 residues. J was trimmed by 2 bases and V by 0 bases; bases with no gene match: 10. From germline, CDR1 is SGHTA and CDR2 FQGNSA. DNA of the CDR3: TGTGCCAGCAGCTTAGCTGGCGGGCTAGCGGGAGCACCCTACGAGCAGTACTTC. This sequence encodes CASSLAGGLAGAPYEQYF.

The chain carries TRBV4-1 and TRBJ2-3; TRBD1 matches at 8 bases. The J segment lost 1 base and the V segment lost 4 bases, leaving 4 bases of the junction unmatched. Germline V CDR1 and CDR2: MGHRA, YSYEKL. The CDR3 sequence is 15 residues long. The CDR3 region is CASSPGQGGTDTQYF. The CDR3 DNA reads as TGCGCCAGCAGCCCAGGACAGGGAGGCACAGATACGCAGTATTTT.

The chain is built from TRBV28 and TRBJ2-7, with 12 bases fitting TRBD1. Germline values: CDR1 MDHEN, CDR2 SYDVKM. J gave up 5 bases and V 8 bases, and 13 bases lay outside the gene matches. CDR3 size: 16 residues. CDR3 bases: TGTGCCAGCCAACTAGGGACAGGGGGCTTTAGGCACGAGCAGTACTTC. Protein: CASQLGTGGFRHEQYF.

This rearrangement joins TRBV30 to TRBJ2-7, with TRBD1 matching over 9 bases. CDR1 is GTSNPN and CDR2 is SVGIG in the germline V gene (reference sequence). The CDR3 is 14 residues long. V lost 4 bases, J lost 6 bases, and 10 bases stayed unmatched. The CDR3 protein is CAWTPWDRVGEQYF. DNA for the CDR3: TGTGCCTGGACCCCTTGGGACAGGGTTGGCGAGCAGTACTTC.

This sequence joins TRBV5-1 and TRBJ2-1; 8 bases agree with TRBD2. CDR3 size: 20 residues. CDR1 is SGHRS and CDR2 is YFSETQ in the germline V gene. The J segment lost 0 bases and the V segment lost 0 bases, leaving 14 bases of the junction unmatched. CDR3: CASSLARLAGPPSSYNEQFF. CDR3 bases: TGCGCCAGCAGCTTGGCCCGGCTAGCGGGCCCACCTAGCTCCTACAATGAGCAGTTCTTC.

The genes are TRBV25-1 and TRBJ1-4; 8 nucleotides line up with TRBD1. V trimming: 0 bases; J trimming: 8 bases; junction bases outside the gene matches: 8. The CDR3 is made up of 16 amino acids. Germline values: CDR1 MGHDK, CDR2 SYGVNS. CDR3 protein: CASSEYAGQGGEKLFF. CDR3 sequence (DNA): TGTGCCAGCAGTGAATATGCAGGACAGGGTGGAGAAAAACTGTTTTTT.

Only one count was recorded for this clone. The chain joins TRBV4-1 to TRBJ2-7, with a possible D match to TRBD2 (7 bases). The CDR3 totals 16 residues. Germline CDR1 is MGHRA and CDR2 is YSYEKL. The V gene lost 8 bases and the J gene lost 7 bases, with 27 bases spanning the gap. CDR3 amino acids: CASGPPPGGPPMEQYF. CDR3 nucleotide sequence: TGCGCCAGCGGACCTCCCCCCGGGGGGCCGCCCATGGAGCAGTACTTC.